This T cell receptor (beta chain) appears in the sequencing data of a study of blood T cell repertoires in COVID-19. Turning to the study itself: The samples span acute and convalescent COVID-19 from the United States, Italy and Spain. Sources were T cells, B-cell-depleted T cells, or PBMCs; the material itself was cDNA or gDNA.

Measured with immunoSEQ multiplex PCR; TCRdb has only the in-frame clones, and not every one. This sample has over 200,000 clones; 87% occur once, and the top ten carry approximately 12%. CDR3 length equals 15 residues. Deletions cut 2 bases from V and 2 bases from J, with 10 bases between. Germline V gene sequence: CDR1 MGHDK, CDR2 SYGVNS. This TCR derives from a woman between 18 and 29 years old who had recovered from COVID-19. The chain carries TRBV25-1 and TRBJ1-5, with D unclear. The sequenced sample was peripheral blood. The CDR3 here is CASSEGREGNQPQHF. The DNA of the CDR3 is TGTGCCAGCAGTGAAGGCCGGGAGGGCAATCAGCCCCAGCATTTT.